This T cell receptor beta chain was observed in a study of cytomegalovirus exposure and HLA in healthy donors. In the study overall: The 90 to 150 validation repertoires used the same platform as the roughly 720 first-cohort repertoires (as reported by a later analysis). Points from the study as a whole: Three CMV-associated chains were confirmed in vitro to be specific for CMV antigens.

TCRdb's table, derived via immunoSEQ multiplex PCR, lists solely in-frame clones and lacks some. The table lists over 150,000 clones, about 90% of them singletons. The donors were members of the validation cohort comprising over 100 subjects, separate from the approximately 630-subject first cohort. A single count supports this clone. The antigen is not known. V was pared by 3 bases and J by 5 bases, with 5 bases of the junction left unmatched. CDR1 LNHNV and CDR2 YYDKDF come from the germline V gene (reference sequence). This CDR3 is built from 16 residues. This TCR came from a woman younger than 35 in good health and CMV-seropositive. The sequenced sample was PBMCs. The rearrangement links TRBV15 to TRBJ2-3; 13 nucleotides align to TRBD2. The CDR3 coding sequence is TGTGCCACCAGCAGCGGGACTAGCGGGGAGAGAGATACGCAGTATTTT. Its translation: CATSSGTSGERDTQYF.